Below, 6 T cell receptor beta chains from the same sample are listed, as sequenced in a study of shared clonotypes between healthy human individuals. Data came from immunoSEQ multiplex PCR; TCRdb stores just in-frame clones and leaves some out. Counted here are around 500,000 clones, around 85% occurring once; the ten biggest clones make up roughly 13%. The sample consisted of PBMCs. All receptors come from a woman aged 35 to 49 in good health. Some clones in this sample may be carry-over from other donors' samples.

This clone has a handful of counts. The V gene is TRBV6-1, the J gene TRBJ1-1; D call uncertain. Looked up from germline, CDR1 is MNHNS and CDR2 is SASEGT. The CDR3 has 14 residues. Between the trimmed V and J ends, which lost 0 bases and 5 bases, there was a span of 10 bases. Here the CDR3 DNA reads TGTGCCAGCAGTGAAGCTGTAAAACTGACTGAAGCTTTCTTT. Its translation: CASSEAVKLTEAFF.

This clone was observed many times. This same CDR3 is encoded by further DNA sequences in the sample. J is TRBJ1-1 and V is TRBV7-3, with D possibly TRBD1 on 6 matching bases. Germline V gene data show CDR1 as SGHTA and CDR2 as FQGTGA. The germline V and J ends were trimmed by 0 bases and 4 bases, with 12 bases remaining between them. The CDR3 is 15 residues long. The CDR3 loop is CASSLTGGPGTEAFF. The CDR3 nucleotides are TGTGCCAGCAGCTTAACCGGGGGGCCAGGCACTGAAGCTTTCTTT. Supplemented by reference TRBV7-3 and TRBJ1-1, the full variable domain reads GAGVSQTPSNKVTEKGKYVELRCDPISGHTALYWYRQSLGQGPEFLIYFQGTGAADDSGLPNDRFFAVRPEGSVSTLKIQRTERGDSAVYLCASSLTGGPGTEAFFGQGTRLTVV.

This clone was seen many times. V gene TRBV4-3 combines with J gene TRBJ2-7; D is uncertain. Germline V CDR1 and CDR2: LGHNA, YSLEER. This CDR3 has 16 amino acids. V dropped 4 bases and J dropped 0 bases, with 16 bases sitting between them. The CDR3 here is CASSLPSPESSYEQYF. Written as DNA, the CDR3 is TGCGCCAGCAGCCTTCCGAGTCCCGAAAGCTCCTACGAGCAGTACTTC.

This chain connects TRBV5-6 to TRBJ2-5, with 8 nucleotides matching TRBD2. The CDR3 runs 13 residues. V was pared by 1 base and J by 4 bases, with 0 bases of the junction left unmatched. Germline CDR1 reads SGHDT; CDR2 reads YYEEEE. The CDR3 DNA is TGTGCCAGCAGCTTGACTAGCGGAGAGACCCAGTACTTC. Its protein product is CASSLTSGETQYF. The variable domain in full, with the rest retrieved from reference TRBV5-6 and TRBJ2-5, is DAGVTQSPTHLIKTRGQQVTLRCSPKSGHDTVSWYQQALGQGPQFIFQYYEEEERQRGNFPDRFSGHQFPNYSSELNVNALLLGDSALYLCASSLTSGETQYFGPGTRLLVL.

J is TRBJ1-2 and V is TRBV28, with TRBD1 matching 8 bases. This CDR3 has 16 residues. Germline V CDR1 and CDR2: MDHEN, SYDVKM. Losses at the gene ends were 6 bases for V and 1 base for J; bases not matched to a gene: 10. This CDR3 is CASSSPRGRGNYGYTF. The CDR3, as DNA: TGTGCCAGCAGCTCTCCCAGGGGGCGCGGTAACTATGGCTACACCTTC.

The chain uses TRBV10-2 and TRBJ1-2; 7 nucleotides match TRBD1. The V and J ends lost 9 bases and 7 bases, in that order; junction bases with no gene match: 26. The CDR3 runs to 18 residues. Germline lookup yields CDR1 WSHSY and CDR2 SAAADI. CDR3 loop: CASYWARGQSLEGSGYTF. The CDR3, as DNA: TGCGCCAGTTACTGGGCCCGGGGACAGTCGCTAGAAGGGTCTGGCTACACCTTC.